The next 20 T cell receptor beta chains were all read from a single sample in a study of blood T cell repertoires in COVID-19. TCRdb's table, derived via immunoSEQ multiplex PCR, lists solely in-frame clones and lacks some. The table has 200,000 or so clones, approximately 91% seen once; the top ten hold under 2.5%. The sample comprised peripheral blood. These TCRs come from a man between 65 and 80 years old with active or convalescent COVID-19.

This clone was recorded only once. The V call is TRBV7-9, the J call TRBJ2-1, with 9 positions matching TRBD2. The CDR3 extends over 16 amino acids. Germline V gene lookup returns CDR1 SEHNR and CDR2 FQNEAQ (reference sequence). With 3 bases clipped from V and 5 bases from J, the junction kept 8 bases outside the gene matches. The DNA for the CDR3 is TGTGCCAGCAGCTTCTTTTCTAGCGGGATGAACAATGAGCAGTTCTTC. This codes for CASSFFSSGMNNEQFF. The complete variable domain, with remaining parts taken from reference TRBV7-9 and TRBJ2-1, reads DTGVSQNPRHKITKRGQNVTFRCDPISEHNRLYWYRQTLGQGPEFLTYFQNEAQLEKSRLLSDRFSAERPKGSFSTLEIQRTEQGDSAMYLCASSFFSSGMNNEQFFGPGTRLTVL.

V is TRBV4-2 and J is TRBJ1-2; D is possibly TRBD1 (5 bases). Trimming took off 0 bases at V and 5 bases at J, with 13 bases between the two ends. The CDR3 runs 15 residues. CDR1 and CDR2 (germline): LGHNA, YNFKEQ. CDR3 DNA sequence: TGTGCCAGCAGCCAAGATCCACAGGCTGGTTATGGCTACACCTTC. Protein: CASSQDPQAGYGYTF.

The count of this clone is one. V is TRBV4-1 and J is TRBJ2-3; D may be TRBD1 (6 bases). There are 14 residues in the CDR3. The germline CDR1 and CDR2 sequences are MGHRA and YSYEKL. Trimming removed 5 bases from V and 2 bases from J, with 11 bases in between. The CDR3 DNA reads as TGCGCCAGCAGCGAAGGACAGATCACAGATACGCAGTATTTT. Its translation: CASSEGQITDTQYF.

The chain joins TRBV5-6 to TRBJ2-1; D might be TRBD2 (5 bases). Trimming stripped 4 bases from V and 8 bases from J, with 10 bases between. The CDR3 has 12 residues. The V gene's germline CDR1 is SGHDT and CDR2 YYEEEE. CDR3 protein: CASSPGFDEQFF. In DNA, the CDR3 is TGTGCCAGCAGCCCGGGATTCGATGAGCAGTTCTTC.

The J gene is TRBJ1-2, the V gene TRBV7-9; D unclear. With 1 base removed from V and 7 bases from J, the gap between germline ends came to 7 bases. The CDR3 loop spans 12 amino acids. Germline CDR1 is SEHNR and CDR2 is FQNEAQ (reference sequence). CDR3 loop: CASSLGVGGYTF. For the CDR3, the DNA is TGTGCCAGCAGCTTAGGCGTTGGTGGCTACACCTTC.

The gene calls are TRBV6-5 and TRBJ2-1; weak D call: TRBD2 (6 bases). CDR1 MNHEY and CDR2 SVGAGI come from the germline V gene. Trimming cost V 7 bases and J 8 bases, with 18 bases left between them. The CDR3 runs to 14 residues. The CDR3 loop is CASKRSGSRDEQFF. CDR3 bases: TGTGCCAGCAAGCGGTCCGGGAGTCGGGATGAGCAGTTCTTC.

The genes are TRBV27 and TRBJ2-1, with a weak D call TRBD1 (6 bases). CDR1 and CDR2 (germline): MNHEY, SMNVEV (reference sequence). The CDR3 has 16 amino acids. V lost 5 bases and J lost 9, with 23 bases in between. The CDR3 region has the DNA TGTGCCAGCAGTGTAATTAGGGGGTACCGTCTCAGTGAGCAGTTCTTC. Its protein product is CASSVIRGYRLSEQFF.

This sequence joins TRBV7-2 and TRBJ2-7, with 9 bases matching TRBD1. The end of the DNA is better explained by TRBJ2-5, so the J call may be wrong. CDR1 and CDR2 from the germline V gene are SGHTA and FQGNSA. This CDR3 is built from 14 residues. CDR3 amino acids: CASSPGQGYETQYF. The CDR3 nucleotides are TGTGCCAGCAGCCCGGGACAGGGTTACGAGACCCAGTACTTC.

This chain links TRBV5-4 with TRBJ1-6; perhaps TRBD1 as D (5 bases). Trimming stripped 5 bases from V and 10 bases from J, with 13 bases between. Germline CDR1 reads SGHNT; CDR2 reads YYREEE (reference sequence). This CDR3 has 13 residues. CDR3 DNA: TGTGCCAGCAGAGAAGGGGTGGGCTCACCCCTCCACTTT. Protein product: CASREGVGSPLHF. The full variable domain, with the rest looked up from reference TRBV5-4 and TRBJ1-6, is ETGVTQSPTHLIKTRGQQVTLRCSSQSGHNTVSWYQQALGQGPQFIFQYYREEENGRGNFPPRFSGLQFPNYSSELNVNALELDDSALYLCASREGVGSPLHFGNGTRLTVT.

As DNA, the CDR3 is TGTGCCAGCAGCTTGTTAACTAGCGGACGCACAGATACGCAGTATTTT. It is translated as CASSLLTSGRTDTQYF. V gene TRBV5-4 combines with J gene TRBJ2-3; 8 bases align to TRBD2. There are 16 residues in the CDR3. Germline V lookup: CDR1 SGHNT, CDR2 YYREEE (reference sequence). The trim removed 1 base at V and 1 base at J, leaving 5 bases unmatched.

J is TRBJ2-7 and V is TRBV28, with 10 bases that match TRBD1. Losses at the gene ends were 3 bases for V and 1 base for J; bases not matched to a gene: 3. From germline, CDR1 is MDHEN and CDR2 SYDVKM. This CDR3 has 15 residues. The CDR3, as DNA: TGTGCCAGCAGTTTGACAGGGGGCCCGTCCTACGAGCAGTACTTC. Protein: CASSLTGGPSYEQYF. Combining the CDR3 with reference TRBV28 and TRBJ2-7 gives the whole variable domain DVKVTQSSRYLVKRTGEKVFLECVQDMDHENMFWYRQDPGLGLRLIYFSYDVKMKEKGDIPEGYSVSREKKERFSLILESASTNQTSMYLCASSLTGGPSYEQYFGPGTRLTVT.

The chain has TRBV18 and TRBJ2-7; 9 bases line up with TRBD1. From germline, CDR1 is KGHSH and CDR2 LQKENI. V lost 2 bases to trimming and J lost 0 bases; unmatched junction nucleotides: 5. This CDR3 comprises 16 residues. CDR3 sequence: CASSPRGQGPSYEQYF. The CDR3 DNA is TGTGCCAGCTCACCAAGGGGACAGGGACCCTCCTACGAGCAGTACTTC.

This rearrangement joins TRBV28 to TRBJ1-1; 10 bases map to TRBD1. Looked up from germline, CDR1 is MDHEN and CDR2 is SYDVKM. The CDR3 is 14 amino acids. V was pared by 2 bases and J by 10 bases, with 7 bases of the junction left unmatched. CDR3 amino acids: CASSLQGDRGRAFF. The CDR3 DNA reads as TGTGCCAGCAGTTTACAGGGGGACAGGGGAAGAGCTTTCTTT. Using reference TRBV28 and TRBJ1-1 for the parts outside the CDR3, the full variable domain is DVKVTQSSRYLVKRTGEKVFLECVQDMDHENMFWYRQDPGLGLRLIYFSYDVKMKEKGDIPEGYSVSREKKERFSLILESASTNQTSMYLCASSLQGDRGRAFFGQGTRLTVV.

The chain couples TRBV5-1 to TRBJ2-2; 9 nucleotides match TRBD1. The V and J ends lost 4 bases and 6 bases, in that order; junction bases with no gene match: 7. Germline V CDR1 and CDR2: SGHRS, YFSETQ. The CDR3 sequence is 15 residues long. CDR3 DNA: TGCGCCAGCAGCCGGGACAGGGTGAGGGCCGGGGAGCTGTTTTTT. Translated, it gives CASSRDRVRAGELFF. The full variable domain, with the rest looked up from reference TRBV5-1 and TRBJ2-2, is KAGVTQTPRYLIKTRGQQVTLSCSPISGHRSVSWYQQTPGQGLQFLFEYFSETQRNKGNFPGRFSGRQFSNSRSEMNVSTLELGDSALYLCASSRDRVRAGELFFGEGSRLTVL.

The V gene is TRBV5-6, the J gene TRBJ2-1, with TRBD1 matching over 11 bases. Trimming took 4 bases from V and 5 from J; bases not matched to a gene: 14. The CDR3 has 18 amino acids. Germline V gene sequence: CDR1 SGHDT, CDR2 YYEEEE. This CDR3 reads CASSPGTGGMRRHNEQFF. The DNA for the CDR3 is TGTGCCAGCAGCCCCGGGACAGGGGGAATGAGGCGGCACAATGAGCAGTTCTTC.

V gene TRBV28 combines with J gene TRBJ1-2; D possibly corresponds to TRBD1 (5 bases). Germline CDR1 is MDHEN and CDR2 is SYDVKM. Deletions cut 5 bases from V and 5 bases from J, with 12 bases between. The CDR3 extends over 13 amino acids. The CDR3 coding sequence is TGTGCCAGCAGTAACATCAGGGCGTATGGCTACACCTTC. Protein sequence: CASSNIRAYGYTF.

The V gene is TRBV19, the J gene TRBJ2-5, with 11 bases fitting TRBD1. From germline, CDR1 is LNHDA and CDR2 SQIVND (reference sequence). Germline trimming cut 3 bases from V and 4 bases from J; bases unmatched to any gene: 10. The CDR3 length is 17 residues. The CDR3 region has the DNA TGTGCCAGTAGTATTGGCCCCGGACAGGGGGCTTTAGAGACCCAGTACTTC. Protein product: CASSIGPGQGALETQYF.

This sequence joins TRBV30 and TRBJ2-7; 7 nucleotides line up with TRBD1. There are 11 residues in the CDR3. CDR1 is GTSNPN and CDR2 is SVGIG in the germline V gene (reference sequence). With V trimmed by 8 bases and J by 3 bases, 4 bases remained unmatched. The DNA for the CDR3 is TGTGCCCGGGGACAGAACTACGAGCAGTACTTC. Translating it yields CARGQNYEQYF.

This rearrangement joins TRBV20-1 to TRBJ2-7; D unresolved. CDR1 and CDR2 (germline): DFQATT, SNEGSKA (reference sequence). This CDR3 region has 11 residues. With 3 bases removed from V and 5 bases from J, the gap between germline ends came to 8 bases. The DNA for the CDR3 is TGCAGTGCTAGTTCAGTTAACGAGCAGTACTTC. Translated, it gives CSASSVNEQYF.

The chain carries TRBV6-5 and TRBJ1-6; D gene ambiguous. V dropped 5 bases and J dropped 10 bases, with 12 bases sitting between them. CDR1 is MNHEY and CDR2 is SVGAGI in the germline V gene. The CDR3 runs to 13 residues. CDR3 protein: CASSLPGASPLHF. DNA of the CDR3: TGTGCCAGCAGTCTACCCGGAGCGTCACCCCTCCACTTT.